Sequencing of this T cell receptor beta chain was carried out in a study of blood T cell repertoires in COVID-19. In the study overall: COVID-19 samples from acute and convalescent phases originated in the United States, Italy and Spain. The cDNA or gDNA used as material had been derived from T cells, B-cell-depleted T cells, or PBMCs.

Under the authors' procedure: Estimated nucleated cell counts came from reference gene primer amplification. Using immunoSEQ multiplex PCR, the repertoire was profiled, and TCRdb retains in-frame clones only, with some absent. V and J calls and clone size are copied from that table; D and trimming were computed from the DNA. This sample carries about 400,000 clones, about 88% of them seen once, and the ten largest clones take 2.5% to 3.5%. The CDR3 has 16 residues. V lost 6 bases, J lost 2 bases, and 20 bases lay in between. Germline V gene lookup returns CDR1 SGHTS and CDR2 YDEGEE. This receptor was obtained from a human donor in a cohort sampled during active COVID-19. The chain is built from TRBV5-8 and TRBJ2-5, with D possibly being TRBD1 (6 bases). The specimen was peripheral blood. CDR3 in DNA: TGTGCCAGCAATAAGGCGGAGGACAGCCAACAAGAGACCCAGTACTTC. Translating it yields CASNKAEDSQQETQYF.